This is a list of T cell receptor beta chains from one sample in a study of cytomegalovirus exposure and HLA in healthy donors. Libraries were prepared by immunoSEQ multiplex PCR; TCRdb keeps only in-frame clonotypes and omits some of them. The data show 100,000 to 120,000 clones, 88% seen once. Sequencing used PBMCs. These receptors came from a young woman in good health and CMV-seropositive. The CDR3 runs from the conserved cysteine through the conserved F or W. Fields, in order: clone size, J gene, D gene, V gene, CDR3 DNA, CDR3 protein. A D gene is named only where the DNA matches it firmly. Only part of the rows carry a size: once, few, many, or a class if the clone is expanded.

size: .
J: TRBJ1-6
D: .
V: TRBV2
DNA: TGTGCCAGCAGTGCTCATAAGGGGGATGTTTCACCCCTCCACTTT
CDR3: CASSAHKGDVSPLHF

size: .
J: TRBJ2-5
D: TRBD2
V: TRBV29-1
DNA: TGCAGCGTTGAGAAGTCGGGGGAGGGGCCCCAAGAGACCCAGTACTTC
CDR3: CSVEKSGEGPQETQYF

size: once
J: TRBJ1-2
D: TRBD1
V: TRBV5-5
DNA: TGTGCCAGCAGCACCTCCGGGACAGGGGTTGGCTACACCTTC
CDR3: CASSTSGTGVGYTF

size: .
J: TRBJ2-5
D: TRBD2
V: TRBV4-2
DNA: TGTGCCAGCAGCCAAGCGGGGGGGCAAGAGACCCAGTACTTC
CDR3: CASSQAGGQETQYF

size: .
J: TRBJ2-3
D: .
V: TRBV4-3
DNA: TGCGCCAGCAGCGCCCAAGTGGGAGTTACGCAGTATTTT
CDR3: CASSAQVGVTQYF

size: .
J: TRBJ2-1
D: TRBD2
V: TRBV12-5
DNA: TGTGCTACCTCGCGGGGGGACCTCTTCAATGAGCAGTTCTTC
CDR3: CATSRGDLFNEQFF

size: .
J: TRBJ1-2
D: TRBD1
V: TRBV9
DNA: TGTGCCAGCAGCGTAGCTGCAGGGGGCGGGCGAGACGGCTACACCTTC
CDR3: CASSVAAGGGRDGYTF

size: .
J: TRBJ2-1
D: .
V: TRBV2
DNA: TGTGCCAGCAGTGAAGCTAGCGAGCAGTTCTTC
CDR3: CASSEASEQFF

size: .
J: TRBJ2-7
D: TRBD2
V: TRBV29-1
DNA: TGCAGCGCAGGGACTAGCTCCTACGAGCAGTACTTC
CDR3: CSAGTSSYEQYF

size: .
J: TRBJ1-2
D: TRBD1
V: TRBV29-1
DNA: TGCAGCGCCGAGGGGGACAGGTATGGCTACACCTTC
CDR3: CSAEGDRYGYTF

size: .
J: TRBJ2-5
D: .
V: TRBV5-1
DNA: TGCGCCAGCAGCCCTCGACTCCAAGAGACCCAGTACTTC
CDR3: CASSPRLQETQYF

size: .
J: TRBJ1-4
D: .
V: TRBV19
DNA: TGTGCCGATTCAGCCCGACAGCTTGCAACTAATGAAAAACTGTTTTTT
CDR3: CADSARQLATNEKLFF

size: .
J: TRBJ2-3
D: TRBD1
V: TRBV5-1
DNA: TGCGCCAGCAGCCCAGGACAGGGGAGACGGGGCGCAGATACGCAGTATTTT
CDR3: CASSPGQGRRGADTQYF